This TCR beta chain was retrieved from a study of beta chain features in type 1 diabetes. Only one heparinised blood draw was taken per donor, and its volume averaged about 120 mL. Whole-study results and caveats: The question of HLA type influencing TCRB rearrangement was one that remained unresolved here. Sampled from patients, naive, central memory and Treg TCRB repertoires appeared more similar than those sampled from healthy donors. Among patients with Type 1 diabetes, TCRB CDR3s were moderately but significantly shorter in every one of the four CD4+ subsets.

In its sample, this clone was seen a few times. As yet, its antigen is unknown. cDNA synthesis used the whole RNA isolate, giving expressed TCRB sequences. The read count averaged about 3.3 million across naive, central memory and regulatory T cell samples. Generated by immunoSEQ multiplex PCR, the TCRdb table keeps only in-frame clones and is missing some. The data contain about 370,000 clones, roughly 9.8% of them seen just once; the ten biggest clones take up 0.55% to 0.75%. The germline V gene has CDR1 SGHNT and CDR2 YENEEA. The CDR3 length is 19 residues. V was pared by 5 bases and J by 7 bases, with 21 bases of the junction left unmatched.

The sequencing input was central memory CD4+ T cells from blood. The chain has TRBV11-3 and TRBJ2-1, with TRBD2 identical over 9 bases. The TCR originated in a man aged 30-40 years with type 1 diabetes. The CDR3 nucleotides read TGTGCCAGCAGCCCTAAGGGGCTAGCGGGAAATTTAGTGTGGAATGAGCAGTTCTTC. Amino acid sequence: CASSPKGLAGNLVWNEQFF.